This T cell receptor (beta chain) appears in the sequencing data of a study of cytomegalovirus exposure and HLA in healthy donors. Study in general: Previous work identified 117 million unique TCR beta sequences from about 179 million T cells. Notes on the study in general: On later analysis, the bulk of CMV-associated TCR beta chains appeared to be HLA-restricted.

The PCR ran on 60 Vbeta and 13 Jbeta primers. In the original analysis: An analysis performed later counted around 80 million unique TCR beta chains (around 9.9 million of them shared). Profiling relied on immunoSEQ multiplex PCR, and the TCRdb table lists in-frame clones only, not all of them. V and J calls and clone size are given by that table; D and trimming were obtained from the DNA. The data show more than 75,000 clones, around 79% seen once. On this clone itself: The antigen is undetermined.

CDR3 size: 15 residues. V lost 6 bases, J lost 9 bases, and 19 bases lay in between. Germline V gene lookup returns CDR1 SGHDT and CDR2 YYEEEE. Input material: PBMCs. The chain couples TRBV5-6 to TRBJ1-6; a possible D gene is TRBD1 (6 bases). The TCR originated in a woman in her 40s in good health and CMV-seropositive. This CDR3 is CASTYGRDTISPLHF. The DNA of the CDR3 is TGTGCCAGCACCTACGGCCGGGACACAATTTCACCCCTCCACTTT.